The present entry profiles one TCR beta chain with its context. This entry comes from a study of cytomegalovirus exposure and HLA in healthy donors. The protocol was immunoSEQ multiplex PCR, while the TCRdb copy is restricted to in-frame clones and leaves out a portion. The table records 150,000 to 200,000 clones, approximately 87% of them present only once. J lost 4 bases, V lost 1 base, and 9 bases had no gene match. There are 16 residues in the CDR3. Germline lookup yields CDR1 SNHLY and CDR2 FYNNEI. This TCR derives from a woman aged 25 to 45 in good health and CMV-seronegative. The chain is built from TRBV2 and TRBJ1-2; 7 bases map to TRBD1. The source material was PBMCs. Here the CDR3 DNA reads TGTGCCAGCAGTGAAGACCAGGGGGGCTCGATCTATGGCTACACCTTC. It encodes CASSEDQGGSIYGYTF.